This T cell receptor beta chain was sequenced during a study of identical twins. This clonotype was detected ten times or more. Its specificity is not known. The junction had 10 bases not matched to a gene; V was cut back by 3 bases and J by 7 bases. The germline V gene encodes CDR1 LGHDT and CDR2 YNNKEL (reference sequence). The CDR3 runs to 18 residues. Overall study findings and caveats: Cord blood beta clonotypes that were abundant carried fewer insertions, and memory repertoires showed no such trend.

Template switching added a universal primer binding site, and final cDNA carried unique molecular identifiers. TCRdb fed the 5' RACE reads into MiXCR, producing one record per CDR3 protein. The sample shows 140,000 to 150,000 distinct CDR3 sequences, around 3.5% of them seen only once. The sequencing sample was made of memory T cells sorted from blood. This TCR derives from a man between 18 and 35 years old in good health. The chain combines TRBV3-1 with TRBJ2-2; 14 positions match TRBD2. The CDR3 nucleotides are TGTGCCAGCAGCCAGAAGACTAGCGGGAGGGCCGACAGCGGGGAGCTGTTTTTT. As protein: CASSQKTSGRADSGELFF.